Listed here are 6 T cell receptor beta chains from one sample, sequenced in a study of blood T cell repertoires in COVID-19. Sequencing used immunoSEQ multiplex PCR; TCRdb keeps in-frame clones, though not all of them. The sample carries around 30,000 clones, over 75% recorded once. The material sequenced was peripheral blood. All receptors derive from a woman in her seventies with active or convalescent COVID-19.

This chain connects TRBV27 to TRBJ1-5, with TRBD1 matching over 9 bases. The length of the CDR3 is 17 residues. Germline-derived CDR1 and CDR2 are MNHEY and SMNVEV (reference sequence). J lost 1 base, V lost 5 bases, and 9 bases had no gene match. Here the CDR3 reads CASSRQGQGRSNQPQHF. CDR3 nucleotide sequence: TGTGCCAGCAGTAGGCAGGGACAGGGAAGGAGCAATCAGCCCCAGCATTTT.

The CDR3 DNA sequence: TGTGCCATCAAAGCGACAGGGGGCCACTATGGCTACACCTTC. Its protein is CAIKATGGHYGYTF. This chain uses TRBV10-3 with TRBJ1-2; 10 bases map to TRBD1. Germline trimming cut 7 bases from V and 3 bases from J; bases unmatched to any gene: 5. The CDR3 extends over 14 amino acids. The germline V gene encodes CDR1 ENHRY and CDR2 SYGVKD.

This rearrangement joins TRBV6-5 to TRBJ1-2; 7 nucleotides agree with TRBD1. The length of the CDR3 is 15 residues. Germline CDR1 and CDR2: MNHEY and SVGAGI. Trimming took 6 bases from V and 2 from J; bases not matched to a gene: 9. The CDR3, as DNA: TGTGCCAGCAGGCAGACAGGGAGGCTCAACTATGGCTACACCTTC. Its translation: CASRQTGRLNYGYTF.

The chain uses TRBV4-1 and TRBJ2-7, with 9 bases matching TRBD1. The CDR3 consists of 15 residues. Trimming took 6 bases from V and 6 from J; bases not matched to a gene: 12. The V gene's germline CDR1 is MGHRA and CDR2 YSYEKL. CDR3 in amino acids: CASRSRSWDRVEQYF. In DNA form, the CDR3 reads TGCGCCAGCAGATCCCGCTCCTGGGACAGGGTCGAGCAGTACTTC.

This CDR3 is CASSLRDSRREGYTF. In DNA, the CDR3 is TGTGCCAGCAGCTTAAGGGACAGCCGGCGGGAAGGCTACACCTTC. This chain connects TRBV7-3 to TRBJ1-2, with 7 positions matching TRBD1. Germline assignment: CDR1 SGHTA and CDR2 FQGTGA. The V and J ends lost 1 base and 8 bases, in that order; junction bases with no gene match: 10. CDR3 length: 15 residues.

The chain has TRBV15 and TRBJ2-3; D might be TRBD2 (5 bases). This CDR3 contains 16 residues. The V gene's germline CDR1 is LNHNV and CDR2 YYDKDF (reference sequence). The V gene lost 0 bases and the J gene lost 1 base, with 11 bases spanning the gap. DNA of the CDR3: TGTGCCACCAGCAGAGATCCCGGGGTGGGCACAGATACGCAGTATTTT. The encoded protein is CATSRDPGVGTDTQYF.